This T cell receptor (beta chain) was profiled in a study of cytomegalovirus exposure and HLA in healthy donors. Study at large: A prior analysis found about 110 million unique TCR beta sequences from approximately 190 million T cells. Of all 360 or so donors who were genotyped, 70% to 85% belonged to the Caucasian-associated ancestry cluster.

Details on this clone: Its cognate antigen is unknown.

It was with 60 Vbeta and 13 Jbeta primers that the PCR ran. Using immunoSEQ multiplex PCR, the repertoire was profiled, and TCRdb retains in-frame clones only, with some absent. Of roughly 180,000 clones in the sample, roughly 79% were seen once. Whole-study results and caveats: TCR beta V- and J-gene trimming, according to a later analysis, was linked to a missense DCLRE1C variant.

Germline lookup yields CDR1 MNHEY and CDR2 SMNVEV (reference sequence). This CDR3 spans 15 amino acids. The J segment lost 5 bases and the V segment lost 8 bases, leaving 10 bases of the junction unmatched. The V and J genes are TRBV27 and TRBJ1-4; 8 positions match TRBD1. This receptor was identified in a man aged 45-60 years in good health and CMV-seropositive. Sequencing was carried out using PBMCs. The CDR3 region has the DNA TGTGCCAGCGCCGCGACAGGGGCTCGGAATGAAAAACTGTTTTTT. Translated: CASAATGARNEKLFF. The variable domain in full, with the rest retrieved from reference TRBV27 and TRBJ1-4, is EAQVTQNPRYLITVTGKKLTVTCSQNMNHEYMSWYRQDPGLGLRQIYYSMNVEVTDKGDVPEGYKVSRKEKRNFPLILESPSPNQTSLYFCASAATGARNEKLFFGSGTQLSVL.